This T cell receptor beta chain was sequenced in a study of T cell changes during pregnancy in multiple sclerosis (dated by TCRdb to between 2018 and 2021). Context from the whole study: The study examined how the T cell repertoire changed over the course of pregnancy in women with multiple sclerosis.

The library relied on the immunoSEQ multiplex PCR assay. Not all clones reach the TCRdb copy of this immuneACCESS table, which keeps in-frame sequences only. Checked studies attribute under half of the gap to unresolved V genes and leave the rest unexplained. The sample table shows around 50,000 clones, and approximately 90% are seen once. Clones ranked in the top ten supply 0.15% to 0.2% of the sample. Comments on this clone: What antigen it recognizes has not been identified. Per-base qualities were not stored, and no clone one base away is much larger.

Including the terminal cysteine and phenylalanine, the CDR3 comprises 14 residues. The CDR3 DNA has 42 bases and is translated from base 1. The germline V and J ends show losses of 1 base and 6 bases respectively, and no gene match explains 1 base of the junction. Taken from the germline V gene, the CDR1 and CDR2 loops are SNHLY and FYNNEI. The receptor comes from a female donor with multiple sclerosis, enrolled in a pregnancy study. The receptor chain draws on TRBV2 and TRBJ1-5, and 9 bases in between align with TRBD1. The sequences come from CD4+ T cells from peripheral blood mononuclear cells, collected in the second trimester of pregnancy. The CDR3 here reads CASSEDRGLQPQHF. The bases are TGTGCCAGCAGTGAAGACAGGGGGCTTCAGCCCCAGCATTTT.